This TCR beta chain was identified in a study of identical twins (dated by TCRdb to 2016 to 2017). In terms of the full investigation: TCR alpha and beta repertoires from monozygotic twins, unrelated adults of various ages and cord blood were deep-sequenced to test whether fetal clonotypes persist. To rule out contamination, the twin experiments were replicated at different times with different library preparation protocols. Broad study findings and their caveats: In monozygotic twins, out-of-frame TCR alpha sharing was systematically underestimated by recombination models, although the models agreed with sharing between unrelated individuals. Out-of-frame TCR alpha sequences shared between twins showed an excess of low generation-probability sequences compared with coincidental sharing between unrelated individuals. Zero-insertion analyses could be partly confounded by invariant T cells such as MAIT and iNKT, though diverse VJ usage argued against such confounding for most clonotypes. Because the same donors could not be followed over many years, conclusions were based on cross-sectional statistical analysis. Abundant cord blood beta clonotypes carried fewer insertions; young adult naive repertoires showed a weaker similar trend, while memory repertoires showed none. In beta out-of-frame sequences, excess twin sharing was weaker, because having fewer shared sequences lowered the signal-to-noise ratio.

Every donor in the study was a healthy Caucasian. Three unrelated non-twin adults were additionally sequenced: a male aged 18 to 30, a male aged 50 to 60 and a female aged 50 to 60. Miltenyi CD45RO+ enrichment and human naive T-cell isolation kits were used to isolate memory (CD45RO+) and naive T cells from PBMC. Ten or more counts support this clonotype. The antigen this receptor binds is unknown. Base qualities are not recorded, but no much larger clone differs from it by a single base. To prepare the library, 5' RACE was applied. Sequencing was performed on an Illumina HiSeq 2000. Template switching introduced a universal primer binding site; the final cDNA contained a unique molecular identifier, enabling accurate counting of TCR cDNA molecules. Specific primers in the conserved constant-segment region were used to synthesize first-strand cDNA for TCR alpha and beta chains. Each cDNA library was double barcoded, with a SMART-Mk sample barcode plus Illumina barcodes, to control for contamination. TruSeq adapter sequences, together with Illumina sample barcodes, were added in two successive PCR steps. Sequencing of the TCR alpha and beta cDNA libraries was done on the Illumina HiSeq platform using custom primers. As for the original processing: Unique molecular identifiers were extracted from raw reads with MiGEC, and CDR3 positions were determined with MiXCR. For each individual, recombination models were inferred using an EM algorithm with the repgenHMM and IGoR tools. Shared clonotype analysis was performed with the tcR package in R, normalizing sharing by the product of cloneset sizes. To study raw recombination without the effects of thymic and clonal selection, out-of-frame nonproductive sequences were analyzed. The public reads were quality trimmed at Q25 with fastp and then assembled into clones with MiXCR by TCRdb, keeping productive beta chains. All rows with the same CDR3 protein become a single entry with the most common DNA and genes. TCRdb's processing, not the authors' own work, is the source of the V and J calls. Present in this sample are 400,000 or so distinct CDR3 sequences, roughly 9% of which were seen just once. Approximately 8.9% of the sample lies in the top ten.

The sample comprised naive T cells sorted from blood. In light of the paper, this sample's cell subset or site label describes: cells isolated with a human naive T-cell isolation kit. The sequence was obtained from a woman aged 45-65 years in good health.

The CDR3 protein sequence reads: CASKQDLLQDTQYF. The DNA is as follows: TGTGCCAGCAAACAGGACCTCCTCCAAGATACGCAGTATTTT. The chain was built from TRBV2 and TRBJ2-3, with a weak D call of TRBD1 (5 bases match). Taken from cysteine to phenylalanine, the CDR3 has 14 residues. CDR3 DNA is the only sequence kept; it has 42 bases, read in frame from the first base. CDR1 and CDR2, looked up from the germline V gene, are SNHLY and FYNNEI. V and J lose 7 bases and 5 bases, and a span of 16 bases separates them.